This TCR beta chain was recorded in a study of T-cell reconstitution after alpha-beta-depleted transplantation in children. Construction of the TCRbeta library involved unique molecular identifiers. Using its own MiXCR run on the PCR reads, TCRdb lists one record per CDR3 protein. Among 640,000 or so distinct CDR3 sequences listed, 16% were seen once. The V gene lost 6 bases and the J gene lost 6 bases, with 14 bases spanning the gap. This CDR3 region has 13 residues. CDR1 ENHRY and CDR2 SYGVKD come from the germline V gene. This chain links TRBV10-3 with TRBJ1-1, with unresolved D. This sample comprised PBMCs from the stem cell graft donor, obtained from the stem cell graft. The sequence was collected from a human donor who donated a stem cell graft to a child with acute myeloid leukemia. The CDR3 protein is CAIRNSTGAEAFF. The CDR3 nucleotides are TGTGCCATCAGGAACAGTACGGGCGCTGAAGCTTTCTTT.